The 18 T cell receptor beta chains in this list originate from one sample, sequenced in a study of shared clonotypes between healthy human individuals. TCRdb's copy holds only in-frame clones and misses some; the assay was immunoSEQ multiplex PCR. The sample yields roughly 2 million clones, roughly 95% seen once. The sample consisted of naive CD4+ T cells sorted from blood. Sample subset: CD45RA+ positively selected. The receptors were sampled from a man younger than 35 in good health.

Turning to this clone: Other nucleotide sequences in the sample specify the same CDR3. The J gene is TRBJ1-5, the V gene TRBV10-3, with D possibly being TRBD1 (5 bases). V shed 8 bases and J shed 2 bases, with 7 bases lying between them. CDR3 size: 12 residues. CDR1 is ENHRY, CDR2 SYGVKD, per germline. The CDR3 protein is CAIGTGNQPQHF. In nucleotides, the CDR3 is TGTGCCATCGGGACGGGCAATCAGCCCCAGCATTTT.

The chain has TRBV30 and TRBJ2-7; no reliable D call. The CDR3 is made up of 13 amino acids. The V gene lost 2 bases and the J gene lost 4 bases, with 12 bases spanning the gap. The germline CDR1 and CDR2 sequences are GTSNPN and SVGIG (reference sequence). Here the CDR3 reads CAWSFPDGYEQYF. The DNA for the CDR3 is TGTGCCTGGAGTTTCCCGGACGGTTACGAGCAGTACTTC.

The chain recombines TRBV30 with TRBJ2-1, with D tentatively TRBD2 (6 bases). CDR1 and CDR2 from the germline V gene are GTSNPN and SVGIG (reference sequence). CDR3 length: 14 amino acids. V lost 5 bases and J lost 4, with 15 bases in between. The CDR3 loop reads CAWLLANRYNEQFF. In nucleotides, the CDR3 is TGTGCCTGGTTGCTAGCGAACCGATACAATGAGCAGTTCTTC.

The V and J genes are TRBV2 and TRBJ2-3; 11 bases agree with TRBD2. CDR1 and CDR2 from the germline V gene are SNHLY and FYNNEI. The ends lost 6 bases at V and 3 bases at J; junction bases unmatched: 5. There are 15 residues in the CDR3. In DNA, the CDR3 is TGTGCCAGCAGAGTGACTAGCGGGAAGACAGATACGCAGTATTTT. Residues: CASRVTSGKTDTQYF.

V usage is TRBV11-3 and J usage is TRBJ2-2; no clear D gene. Trimming shortened V by 4 bases and J by 3 bases, and 6 bases separated the two germline ends. The length of the CDR3 is 13 residues. Germline V gene lookup returns CDR1 SGHNT and CDR2 YENEEA. CDR3 sequence: CASSSLDTGELFF. For the CDR3, the DNA is TGTGCCAGCAGCTCCCTAGACACCGGGGAGCTGTTTTTT.

CDR3 sequence reads: CASSSSGTANSYEQYF. Written as DNA, the CDR3 is TGTGCCAGCAGCTCATCCGGGACAGCCAACTCCTACGAGCAGTACTTC. The V call is TRBV28, the J call TRBJ2-7; 7 nucleotides line up with TRBD1. V lost 6 bases, J lost 0 bases, and 11 bases stayed unmatched. Germline V gene data show CDR1 as MDHEN and CDR2 as SYDVKM. The length of the CDR3 is 16 residues.

Notes on this clone: A clone one base away is much larger, so this may be a read error. Additional DNA sequences in this sample encode the identical CDR3. The V call is TRBV2, the J call TRBJ2-2; unclear D gene. This CDR3 region has 12 residues. Looked up from germline, CDR1 is SNHLY and CDR2 is FYNNEI. V was pared by 4 bases and J by 2 bases, with 2 bases between. CDR3 DNA: TGTGCCAGCAGTGCCAACACCGGGGAGCTGTTTTTT. It codes for CASSANTGELFF.

V is TRBV4-3 and J is TRBJ1-1, with 7 bases fitting TRBD1. J lost 5 bases, V lost 1 base, and 1 base had no gene match. The germline V gene has CDR1 LGHNA and CDR2 YSLEER. The CDR3 extends over 13 amino acids. For the CDR3, the DNA is TGCGCCAGCAGCCAAGCACAGGGGACTGAAGCTTTCTTT. Amino acid sequence: CASSQAQGTEAFF.

The chain is built from TRBV6-5 and TRBJ2-3; D remains unclear. CDR1 is MNHEY and CDR2 is SVGAGI in the germline V gene. V was shortened by 5 bases and J by 5 bases, with 14 bases between the two germline ends. The CDR3 length is 14 residues. CDR3 residues: CASSPEHKRDTQYF. The DNA for the CDR3 is TGTGCCAGCAGTCCAGAACACAAACGAGATACGCAGTATTTT.

In its sample, this clone was seen once. The V call is TRBV30, the J call TRBJ1-2; D is unresolved. V gave up 3 bases and J gave up 8 bases, with 10 bases separating them. The V gene's germline CDR1 is GTSNPN and CDR2 SVGIG (reference sequence). CDR3 size: 11 residues. Here the CDR3 reads CAWRWGLGYTF. CDR3 in DNA: TGTGCCTGGAGGTGGGGATTAGGCTACACCTTC.

The genes are TRBV28 and TRBJ1-2; TRBD1 matches 8 bases. The trim removed 6 bases at V and 4 bases at J, leaving 10 bases unmatched. CDR3 length equals 15 residues. The germline V gene encodes CDR1 MDHEN and CDR2 SYDVKM. In DNA form, the CDR3 reads TGTGCCAGCAGCCTACCCCAGGGGGCCTCCTATGGCTACACCTTC. Translation gives CASSLPQGASYGYTF.

The chain couples TRBV7-3 to TRBJ1-1; tentatively, D is TRBD1 (5 bases). Trimming shortened V by 5 bases and J by 2 bases, and 15 bases separated the two germline ends. The CDR3 is made up of 15 amino acids. Germline V gene lookup returns CDR1 SGHTA and CDR2 FQGTGA. CDR3 nucleotides: TGTGCCAGCAGCCCGCGTGGGGGAGATAACACTGAAGCTTTCTTT. Its protein product is CASSPRGGDNTEAFF.

This CDR3 reads CASSKGLARETQYF. In DNA, the CDR3 is TGTGCCAGCAGCAAGGGACTAGCGCGGGAGACCCAGTACTTC. The chain joins TRBV7-2 to TRBJ2-5; 10 bases match TRBD2. The CDR3 contains 14 residues. J gave up 5 bases and V 5 bases, and 5 bases lay outside the gene matches. Germline CDR1 and CDR2: SGHTA and FQGNSA.

The DNA for the CDR3 is TGTGCCAGCAGTGAATGGGGAGATACGCAGTATTTT. Its protein product is CASSEWGDTQYF. The chain uses TRBV6-1 and TRBJ2-3, with D unresolved. This CDR3 is built from 12 residues. The V end was cut by 2 bases, the J end by 5 bases, with 5 bases between. Germline CDR1 is MNHNS and CDR2 is SASEGT.

This chain uses TRBV9 with TRBJ1-6; 11 positions agree with TRBD1. The CDR3 has 15 amino acids. The V gene's germline CDR1 is SGDLS and CDR2 YYNGEE. The V and J ends lost 4 bases and 8 bases, in that order; junction bases with no gene match: 5. The CDR3 loop reads CASSPRTGGDSPLHF. DNA of the CDR3: TGTGCCAGCAGCCCCAGGACAGGGGGCGATTCACCCCTCCACTTT.

This sequence joins TRBV27 and TRBJ2-3; weak D call: TRBD2 (5 bases). V gave up 3 bases and J gave up 7 bases, with 11 bases separating them. Germline lookup yields CDR1 MNHEY and CDR2 SMNVEV (reference sequence). CDR3 size: 13 residues. CDR3 nucleotides: TGTGCCAGCAGTTTTCAGCCGGGGTATACGCAGTATTTT. This sequence encodes CASSFQPGYTQYF.

The chain has TRBV28 and TRBJ1-2; TRBD1 aligns across 9 bases. V lost 7 bases and J lost 2; bases outside the gene matches: 11. The CDR3 runs to 16 residues. The V gene's germline CDR1 is MDHEN and CDR2 SYDVKM. The CDR3 nucleotides read TGTGCCAGCATTAAACCCAGCGGACAGGGGAACTATGGCTACACCTTC. This gives the protein CASIKPSGQGNYGYTF.

V usage is TRBV7-2 and J usage is TRBJ2-2; weak D call: TRBD2 (5 bases). V lost 1 base and J 2 bases, leaving 11 bases between the germline ends. Germline V gives CDR1 SGHTA, CDR2 FQGNSA. This CDR3 contains 16 residues. In nucleotides, the CDR3 is TGTGCCAGCAGCTTAGTTGAAGGACTCAACACCGGGGAGCTGTTTTTT. Protein sequence: CASSLVEGLNTGELFF.